The 6 T cell receptor beta chains presented below share a single source sample, sequenced in a study of regulatory T cells in long-lasting Graves disease. The authors built TCR beta libraries using iRepertoire HTBI primers and Arm-PCR of CDR3 regions. TCRdb recomputed calls from the multiplex PCR reads with MiXCR, one row per CDR3 protein. The sample yields approximately 400,000 distinct CDR3 sequences, roughly 20% seen once. Time point meaning: persistent/refractory GD, antithyroid drugs over 5 years with positive TRAb. The TCR library used RNA extracted from PBMCs. The material was peripheral blood mononuclear cells (PBMCs), obtained when the disease was refractory, from a patient treated with antithyroid drugs. Every receptor here comes from a woman aged 40 to 50 with Graves disease.

The gene calls are TRBV29-1 and TRBJ2-2; a possible D gene is TRBD2 (6 bases). Trimming pared 7 bases from V and 3 bases from J, leaving 12 bases between. Germline CDR1 is SQVTM and CDR2 is ANQGSEA. The CDR3 is made up of 13 amino acids. The CDR3 spells CSAGTQDTGELFF. In DNA, the CDR3 is TGCAGCGCCGGGACTCAAGACACCGGGGAGCTGTTTTTT.

This clonotype was observed once. V gene TRBV2 combines with J gene TRBJ2-1; 12 bases map to TRBD2. CDR1 and CDR2 from the germline V gene are SNHLY and FYNNEI. The CDR3 length is 15 residues. Losses at the gene ends were 11 bases for V and 6 bases for J; bases not matched to a gene: 11. The CDR3 here is CALASGRAGLNEQFF. In DNA, the CDR3 is TGTGCCTTAGCTAGCGGGAGGGCCGGTCTCAATGAGCAGTTCTTC.

At least ten counts were recorded for this clonotype. The chain links TRBV28 to TRBJ2-7; D might be TRBD1 (5 bases). The CDR3 sequence is 16 residues long. Germline V gene sequence: CDR1 MDHEN, CDR2 SYDVKM. V shed 6 bases and J shed 2 bases, with 20 bases lying between them. CDR3 nucleotide sequence: TGTGCCAGCAGCCCAAGCATAGGGGCTGAACCCTACGAGCAGTACTTC. Amino acids: CASSPSIGAEPYEQYF.

This clonotype came up a few times. The genes are TRBV28 and TRBJ2-3; 8 positions match TRBD2. Germline loops: CDR1 MDHEN, CDR2 SYDVKM. With V trimmed by 5 bases and J by 2 bases, 6 bases remained unmatched. The CDR3 covers 15 residues. CDR3 loop: CASSVLADPTDTQYF. In DNA form, the CDR3 reads TGTGCCAGCAGTGTACTAGCGGACCCCACAGATACGCAGTATTTT.

This clonotype was recorded a few times. This may be a read error: a much more frequent sequence differs by one nucleotide. V and J are TRBV28 and TRBJ2-7; 11 nucleotides line up with TRBD1. The CDR3 is 14 amino acids. The V segment lost 7 bases and the J segment 5 bases; nucleotides outside the gene matches: 7. Germline CDR1 is MDHEN and CDR2 is SYDVKM. For the CDR3, the DNA is TGTGCCAGCAACCCGGGACAGGGGGGACACGAGCAGTACTTC. Residues: CASNPGQGGHEQYF. Full variable domain (missing parts from reference TRBV28 and TRBJ2-7): DVKVTQSSRYLVKRTGEKVFLECVQDMDHENMFWYRQDPGLGLRLIYFSYDVKMKEKGDIPEGYSVSREKKERFSLILESASTNQTSMYLCASNPGQGGHEQYFGPGTRLTVT.

J is TRBJ1-5 and V is TRBV11-2, with D uncertain. This CDR3 has 15 amino acids. Per the germline V gene, CDR1 is SGHAT and CDR2 is FQNNGV. V lost 3 bases, J lost 1 base, and 10 bases lay in between. The CDR3 reads CASSLNPTSNQPQHF. CDR3 nucleotides: TGTGCCAGCAGCTTGAACCCTACGAGCAATCAGCCCCAGCATTTT.